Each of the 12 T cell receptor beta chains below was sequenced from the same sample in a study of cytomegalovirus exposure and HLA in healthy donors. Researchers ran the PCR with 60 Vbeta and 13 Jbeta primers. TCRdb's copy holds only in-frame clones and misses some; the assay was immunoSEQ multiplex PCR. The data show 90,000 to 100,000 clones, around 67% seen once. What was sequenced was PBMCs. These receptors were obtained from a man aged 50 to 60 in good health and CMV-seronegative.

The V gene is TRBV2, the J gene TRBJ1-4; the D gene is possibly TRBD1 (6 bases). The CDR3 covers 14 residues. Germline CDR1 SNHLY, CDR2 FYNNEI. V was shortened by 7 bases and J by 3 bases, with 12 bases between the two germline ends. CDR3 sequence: CASKVGAANEKLFF. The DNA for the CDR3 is TGTGCCAGCAAGGTGGGGGCAGCTAATGAAAAACTGTTTTTT. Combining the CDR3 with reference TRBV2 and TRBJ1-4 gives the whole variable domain EPEVTQTPSHQVTQMGQEVILRCVPISNHLYFYWYRQILGQKVEFLVSFYNNEISEKSEIFDDQFSVERPDGSNFTLKIRSTKLEDSAMYFCASKVGAANEKLFFGSGTQLSVL.

The CDR3 nucleotides are TGTGCCAGCAGTCCTAGACTAGCGGGATACACAGATACGCAGTATTTT. Translated: CASSPRLAGYTDTQYF. This chain joins TRBV11-2 and TRBJ2-3; 11 positions agree with TRBD2. The ends lost 6 bases at V and 2 bases at J; junction bases unmatched: 7. Germline V gene data show CDR1 as SGHAT and CDR2 as FQNNGV. CDR3 length: 16 amino acids.

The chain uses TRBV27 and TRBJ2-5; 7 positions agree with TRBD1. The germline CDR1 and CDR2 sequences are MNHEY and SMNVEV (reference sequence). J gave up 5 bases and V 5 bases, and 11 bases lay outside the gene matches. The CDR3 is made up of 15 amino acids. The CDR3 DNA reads TGTGCCAGCAGTATAGGGGACAGCTCGGGGGAGACCCAGTACTTC. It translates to CASSIGDSSGETQYF.

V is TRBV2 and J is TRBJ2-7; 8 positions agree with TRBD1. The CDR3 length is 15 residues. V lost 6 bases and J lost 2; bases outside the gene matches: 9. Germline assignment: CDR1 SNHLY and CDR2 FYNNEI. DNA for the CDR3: TGTGCCAGCAGACCCACAGGGGGATCAACCTACGAGCAGTACTTC. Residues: CASRPTGGSTYEQYF.

In nucleotides, the CDR3 is TGTGCCAGCAGCTTAGATGGGGACAGGGGCAGTCCTAGCACAGATACGCAGTATTTT. Amino acids: CASSLDGDRGSPSTDTQYF. The rearrangement joins TRBV11-2 to TRBJ2-3; 10 nucleotides agree with TRBD1. This CDR3 spans 19 amino acids. J was trimmed by 0 bases and V by 0 bases; bases with no gene match: 9. CDR1 is SGHAT, CDR2 FQNNGV, per germline.

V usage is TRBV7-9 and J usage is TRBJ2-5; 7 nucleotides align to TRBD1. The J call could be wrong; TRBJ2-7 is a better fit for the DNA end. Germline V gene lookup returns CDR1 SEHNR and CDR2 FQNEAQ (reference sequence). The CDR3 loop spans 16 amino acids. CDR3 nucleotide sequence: TGTGCCAGCAGCTTTCCTGGACAGGATCCCTCCTACGAGCAGTACTTC. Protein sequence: CASSFPGQDPSYEQYF.

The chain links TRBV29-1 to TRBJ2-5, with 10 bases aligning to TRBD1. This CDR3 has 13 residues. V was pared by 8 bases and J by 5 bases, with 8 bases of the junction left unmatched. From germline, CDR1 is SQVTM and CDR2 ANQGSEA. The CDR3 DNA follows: TGCAGCATGAGACAGGGGGCGGGGGAGACCCAGTACTTC. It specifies CSMRQGAGETQYF.

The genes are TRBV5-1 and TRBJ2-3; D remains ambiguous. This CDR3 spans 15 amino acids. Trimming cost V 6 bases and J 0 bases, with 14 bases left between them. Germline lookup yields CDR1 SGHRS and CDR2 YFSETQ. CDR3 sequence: CASNSGGASTDTQYF. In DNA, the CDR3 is TGCGCCAGCAATAGTGGCGGAGCTAGCACAGATACGCAGTATTTT.

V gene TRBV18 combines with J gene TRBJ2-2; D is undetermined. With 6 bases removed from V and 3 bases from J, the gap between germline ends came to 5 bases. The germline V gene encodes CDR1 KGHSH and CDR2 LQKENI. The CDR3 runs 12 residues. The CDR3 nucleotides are TGTGCCAGCTCCTTAGACACCGGGGAGCTGTTTTTT. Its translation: CASSLDTGELFF.

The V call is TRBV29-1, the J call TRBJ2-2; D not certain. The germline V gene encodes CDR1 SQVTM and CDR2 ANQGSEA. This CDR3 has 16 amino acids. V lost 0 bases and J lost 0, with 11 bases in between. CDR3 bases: TGCAGCGTTGAAGATCTCTCGGGTCCGAACACCGGGGAGCTGTTTTTT. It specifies CSVEDLSGPNTGELFF.

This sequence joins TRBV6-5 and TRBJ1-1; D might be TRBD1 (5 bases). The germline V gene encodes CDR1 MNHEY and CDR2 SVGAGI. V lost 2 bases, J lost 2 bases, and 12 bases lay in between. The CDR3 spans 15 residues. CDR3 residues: CASSYQAGRNTEAFF. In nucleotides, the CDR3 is TGTGCCAGCAGTTACCAGGCGGGGCGTAACACTGAAGCTTTCTTT.

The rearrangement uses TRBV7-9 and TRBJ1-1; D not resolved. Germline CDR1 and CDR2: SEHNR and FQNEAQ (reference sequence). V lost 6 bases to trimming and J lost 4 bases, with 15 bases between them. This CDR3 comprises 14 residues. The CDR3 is CASSPQTIGTEAFF. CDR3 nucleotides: TGTGCCAGCAGTCCACAAACGATTGGCACTGAAGCTTTCTTT.